This T cell receptor beta chain was identified during a study of vaccination and CD4 T cells after COVID-19. The CDR3 is 14 residues long. V lost 1 base, J lost 2 bases, and 9 bases lay in between. Looked up from germline, CDR1 is DFQATT and CDR2 is SNEGSKA (reference sequence). Cultured CD4+ T cell DNA underwent sequencing with the Oncomine TCR Beta short-read assay. MiXCR, run by TCRdb on the PCR reads, gives a single entry per CDR3 protein. The sample contains about 9,100 distinct CDR3 sequences, 55% to 75% of which appear only once. General observations from the study: Going from around 20 to 38, median SARS-CoV-2-reactive clonotypes did not rise significantly. Convalescent patient numbers were relatively low, with no early post-infection timepoints. Convalescent patients gained a median approximately 88% of their reactive clones only post-vaccination.

Regarding this clonotype: Its antigen is not known.

Treatment of the sample: roughly 10-day PBMC culture with coronavirus spike peptide pools or control peptides (ViraFEST assay). Sequenced material: cultured CD4+ T cells from blood, taken after SARS-CoV-2 vaccination. The V call is TRBV20-1, the J call TRBJ1-3; tentative D call: TRBD1 (5 bases). This clonotype was obtained from a human donor with COVID-19. The CDR3 sequence: CSARAREAGNTIYF. The CDR3 nucleotides are TGCAGTGCTAGAGCCAGGGAGGCTGGAAACACCATATATTTT.